The 23 T cell receptor beta chains below come from one sample, sequenced in a study of CD8 T cells in ankylosing spondylitis. TCRdb re-derived calls from the 5' RACE reads in MiXCR, one entry per CDR3 protein. The sample has approximately 340,000 distinct CDR3 sequences; around 15% are singletons. Sequencing was performed on blood, either unsorted or a sorted T cell fraction (not recorded which). These receptors were obtained from a male donor with ankylosing spondylitis or in good health (not recorded which).

Of note for this clonotype: A much larger clone lies one base from this, so it may be a read error. This sequence joins TRBV10-3 and TRBJ1-2, with 7 bases aligning to TRBD1. CDR1 and CDR2 from the germline V gene are ENHRY and SYGVKD. Germline trimming cut 6 bases from V and 4 bases from J; bases unmatched to any gene: 20. The CDR3 has 18 residues. CDR3 coding DNA: TGTGCCATCAGCGCTGAGCCTATAGGGACAGCCTATGCCTATGGCTACACCTTC. Encoded protein: CAISAEPIGTAYAYGYTF.

This clonotype has more than one count but fewer than ten. The chain employs TRBV5-1 and TRBJ1-2; possible D gene TRBD1, 5 bases. The CDR3 is 17 residues long. Germline V CDR1 and CDR2: SGHRS, YFSETQ. Trimming removed 3 bases from V and 4 bases from J, with 22 bases in between. The CDR3, as DNA: TGCGCCAGCAGCTCCGCCGGGACGGGGGTTCGAGGCTATGGCTACACCTTC. It yields the protein CASSSAGTGVRGYGYTF.

This clonotype has a count of ten or more. This rearrangement joins TRBV12-3 or TRBV12-4 to TRBJ2-2; a weak D match, TRBD2 (6 bases). The V and J ends lost 6 bases and 0 bases respectively, with 14 bases between them. The CDR3 sequence is 16 residues long. The CDR3 region is CASSPGLPPNTGELFF. The CDR3 nucleotides are TGTGCCAGCAGCCCTGGACTACCCCCGAACACCGGGGAGCTGTTTTTT.

This clonotype appeared a single time. The rearrangement uses TRBV10-3 and TRBJ2-3; no reliable D call. CDR3 length: 14 residues. In germline, CDR1 is ENHRY, CDR2 SYGVKD. Trimming left V 5 bases short and J 2 bases short, with 11 bases between. This CDR3 is CAISQTGITDTQYF. Written as DNA, the CDR3 is TGTGCCATCAGTCAGACTGGTATCACAGATACGCAGTATTTT.

Only a few counts were recorded for this clonotype. V usage is TRBV7-6 and J usage is TRBJ2-7; either TRBD1 or TRBD2 may supply D (7 bases each). Per the germline V gene, CDR1 is SGHVS and CDR2 is FNYEAQ. The CDR3 spans 15 residues. Trimming pared 5 bases from V and 6 bases from J, leaving 20 bases between. The CDR3 loop reads CASSPGGRGLFEQYF. CDR3 bases: TGTGCCAGCAGCCCCGGGGGGAGGGGGCTTTTCGAGCAGTACTTC. Supplemented by reference TRBV7-6 and TRBJ2-7, the full variable domain reads GAGVSQSPRYKVTKRGQDVALRCDPISGHVSLYWYRQALGQGPEFLTYFNYEAQQDKSGLPNDRFSAERPEGSISTLTIQRTEQRDSAMYRCASSPGGRGLFEQYFGPGTRLTVT.

This rearrangement joins TRBV19 to TRBJ2-5, with D unresolved. Germline V lookup: CDR1 LNHDA, CDR2 SQIVND (reference sequence). The V and J ends lost 7 bases and 4 bases respectively, with 7 bases between them. This CDR3 region has 11 residues. The CDR3 region has the DNA TGTGCCAGTACCTCCGGAGAGACCCAGTACTTC. It specifies CASTSGETQYF.

Only a few counts were recorded for this clonotype. V usage is TRBV12-5 and J usage is TRBJ2-7; D is ambiguous. V shed 4 bases and J shed 3 bases, with 7 bases lying between them. This CDR3 spans 12 amino acids. Germline CDR1 and CDR2: LGHNT and FRNRAP. The CDR3 spells CASGSSSYEQYF. In DNA, the CDR3 is TGTGCTAGTGGTTCAAGTAGCTACGAGCAGTACTTC.

The rearrangement joins TRBV7-2 to TRBJ2-3, with D possibly matching TRBD2 (6 bases). The germline gives CDR1 SGHTA, CDR2 FQGNSA. Trimming removed 5 bases from V and 15 bases from J, with 15 bases in between. This CDR3 is 11 amino acids long. CDR3 bases: TGTGCCAGCAGCCAGAGGGACTGGCAATATTTT. This translates into CASSQRDWQYF.

The chain links TRBV5-1 to TRBJ2-5; tentatively, D is TRBD1 or TRBD2 (6 bases each). Germline V gene data show CDR1 as SGHRS and CDR2 as YFSETQ. The CDR3 length is 14 residues. V lost 2 bases to trimming and J lost 3 bases, with 11 bases between them. CDR3 amino acids: CASSFGGAEETQYF. CDR3 in DNA: TGCGCCAGCAGCTTCGGGGGCGCGGAAGAGACCCAGTACTTC.

The V gene is TRBV20-1, the J gene TRBJ1-4; D is unresolved. From germline, CDR1 is DFQATT and CDR2 SNEGSKA (reference sequence). The CDR3 totals 14 residues. Trimming left V 5 bases short and J 0 bases short, with 10 bases between. CDR3 amino acids: CSASGRSTNEKLFF. The CDR3, as DNA: TGCAGTGCTTCCGGACGTTCAACTAATGAAAAACTGTTTTTT.

The chain has TRBV20-1 and TRBJ2-1, with 10 bases that match TRBD1. The V and J ends lost 0 bases and 8 bases, in that order; junction bases with no gene match: 7. There are 15 residues in the CDR3. CDR1 is DFQATT, CDR2 SNEGSKA, per germline (reference sequence). The DNA of the CDR3 is TGCAGTGCTAGAGATTTGCGACAGGGGGCCGATGAGCAGTTCTTC. Amino acid sequence: CSARDLRQGADEQFF.

The gene calls are TRBV5-1 and TRBJ2-3, with D possibly called TRBD1 or TRBD2 (6 bases each). CDR3 length equals 15 residues. Trimming pared 0 bases from V and 2 bases from J, leaving 10 bases between. Germline loops: CDR1 SGHRS, CDR2 YFSETQ. Here the CDR3 reads CASSLGGANTDTQYF. CDR3 coding DNA: TGCGCCAGCAGCTTGGGGGGGGCCAACACAGATACGCAGTATTTT. Complete variable domain (other parts from reference TRBV5-1 and TRBJ2-3): KAGVTQTPRYLIKTRGQQVTLSCSPISGHRSVSWYQQTPGQGLQFLFEYFSETQRNKGNFPGRFSGRQFSNSRSEMNVSTLELGDSALYLCASSLGGANTDTQYFGPGTRLTVL.

V gene TRBV29-1 combines with J gene TRBJ1-1; D is undetermined. The CDR3 consists of 13 residues. The V end was cut by 7 bases, the J end by 5 bases, with 17 bases between. Germline assignment: CDR1 SQVTM and CDR2 ANQGSEA. DNA of the CDR3: TGCAGCGCACTACACGCCGTTGGGACTGAAGCTTTCTTT. It specifies CSALHAVGTEAFF.

The rearrangement joins TRBV5-1 to TRBJ2-2, with D possibly being TRBD2 (6 bases). Trimming took off 7 bases at V and 0 bases at J, with 13 bases between the two ends. The CDR3 covers 15 residues. CDR1 and CDR2 (germline): SGHRS, YFSETQ. CDR3 in amino acids: CASRPGGTNTGELFF. In DNA, the CDR3 is TGCGCCAGCCGCCCTGGCGGGACGAACACCGGGGAGCTGTTTTTT.

This clonotype was recorded a few times. V gene TRBV4-1 combines with J gene TRBJ2-3; 8 bases fit TRBD2. The CDR3 consists of 16 residues. The J segment lost 4 bases and the V segment lost 4 bases, leaving 10 bases of the junction unmatched. Germline V gene data show CDR1 as MGHRA and CDR2 as YSYEKL. The CDR3 bases are TGCGCCAGCAGCCTCCTGGCGGGGGGAAGAGCAGATACGCAGTATTTT. As protein: CASSLLAGGRADTQYF.

This clonotype was detected many times. The chain links TRBV9 to TRBJ2-3; 7 bases are a match to TRBD1. CDR3 size: 15 residues. Germline values: CDR1 SGDLS, CDR2 YYNGEE. V gave up 2 bases and J gave up 2 bases; unmatched junction bases: 5. This CDR3 is CASSVGTAYTDTQYF. Here the CDR3 DNA reads TGTGCCAGCAGCGTCGGGACAGCCTACACAGATACGCAGTATTTT.

DNA for the CDR3: TGCAGTGCTAGAGAGGGCCTAGCGGGATCCACAGATACGCAGTATTTT. This codes for CSAREGLAGSTDTQYF. The chain has TRBV20-1 and TRBJ2-3; 9 positions match TRBD2. V shed 0 bases and J 2 bases; nucleotides not matched to a gene: 6. There are 16 residues in the CDR3. Germline CDR1 is DFQATT and CDR2 is SNEGSKA (reference sequence).

There are a few counts of this clonotype. The chain links TRBV12-3 or TRBV12-4 to TRBJ1-2, with D perhaps TRBD1 (6 bases). V shed 3 bases and J shed 4 bases, with 12 bases lying between them. This CDR3 is built from 14 residues. The CDR3 sequence: CASSLWGRSYGYTF. CDR3 coding DNA: TGTGCCAGCAGTTTGTGGGGGCGCAGCTATGGCTACACCTTC.

This chain joins TRBV29-1 and TRBJ2-5; D call uncertain. The CDR3 runs to 11 residues. V lost 7 bases and J 1 base, leaving 7 bases between the germline ends. The germline V gene has CDR1 SQVTM and CDR2 ANQGSEA. The CDR3 region is CSGTVQETQYF. The CDR3 DNA sequence: TGCAGCGGAACAGTCCAAGAGACCCAGTACTTC.

This clonotype was counted between two and nine times. This chain uses TRBV20-1 with TRBJ2-4; 7 bases map to TRBD1. This CDR3 spans 14 amino acids. After removal of 5 bases from V and 1 base from J, the junction contained 5 bases not matched to a gene. The germline V gene has CDR1 DFQATT and CDR2 SNEGSKA (reference sequence). CDR3 region: CSAPRDSAKNIQYF. CDR3 sequence (DNA): TGCAGTGCTCCCCGGGACAGCGCCAAAAACATTCAGTACTTC.

The chain carries TRBV12-3 or TRBV12-4 and TRBJ1-4; TRBD1 is a possible D gene (6 bases). The CDR3 consists of 15 residues. Trimming pared 5 bases from V and 3 bases from J, leaving 13 bases between. The CDR3 DNA follows: TGTGCCAGCAGTACGGACAGACCACCTAATGAAAAACTGTTTTTT. Its translation is CASSTDRPPNEKLFF.

This sequence joins TRBV20-1 and TRBJ1-1; D gene ambiguous. The CDR3 is 13 amino acids. V lost 3 bases, J lost 3 bases, and 11 bases lay in between. CDR1 is DFQATT, CDR2 SNEGSKA, per germline (reference sequence). The CDR3 DNA sequence: TGCAGTGCTAGTCCGGGGTCGGACACTGAAGCTTTCTTT. Protein: CSASPGSDTEAFF.

This clonotype turned up a few times. The chain employs TRBV5-1 and TRBJ2-1; either TRBD1 or TRBD2 may fit D (5 bases each). V gave up 2 bases and J gave up 5 bases, with 14 bases separating them. The CDR3 runs 15 residues. Looked up from germline, CDR1 is SGHRS and CDR2 is YFSETQ. In DNA, the CDR3 is TGCGCCAGCAGCTTCGGGACCTCCTTGGACAATGAGCAGTTCTTC. Protein: CASSFGTSLDNEQFF.